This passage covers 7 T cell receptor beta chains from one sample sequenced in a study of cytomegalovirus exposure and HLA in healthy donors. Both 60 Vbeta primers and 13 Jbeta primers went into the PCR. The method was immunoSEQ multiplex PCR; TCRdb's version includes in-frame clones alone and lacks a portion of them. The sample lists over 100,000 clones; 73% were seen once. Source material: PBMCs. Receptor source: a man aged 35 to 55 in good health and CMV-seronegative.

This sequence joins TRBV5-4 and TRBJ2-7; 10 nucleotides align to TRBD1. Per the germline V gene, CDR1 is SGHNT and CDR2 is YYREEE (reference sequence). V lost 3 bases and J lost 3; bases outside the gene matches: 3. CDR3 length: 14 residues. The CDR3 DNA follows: TGTGCCAGCAGCTCCGGGACAGGGGTCTACGAGCAGTACTTC. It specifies CASSSGTGVYEQYF.

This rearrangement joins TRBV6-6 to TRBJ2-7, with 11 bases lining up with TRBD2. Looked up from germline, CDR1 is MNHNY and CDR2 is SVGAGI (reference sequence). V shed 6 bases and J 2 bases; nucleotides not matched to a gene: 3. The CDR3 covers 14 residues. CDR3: CASRLAGAPYEQYF. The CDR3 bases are TGTGCCAGCAGACTAGCGGGGGCCCCCTACGAGCAGTACTTC.

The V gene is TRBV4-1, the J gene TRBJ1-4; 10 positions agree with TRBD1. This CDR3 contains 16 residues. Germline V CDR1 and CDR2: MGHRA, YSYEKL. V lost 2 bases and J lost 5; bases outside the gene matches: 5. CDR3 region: CASSQWTGGQNEKLFF. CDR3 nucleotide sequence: TGCGCCAGCAGCCAATGGACAGGGGGACAGAATGAAAAACTGTTTTTT.

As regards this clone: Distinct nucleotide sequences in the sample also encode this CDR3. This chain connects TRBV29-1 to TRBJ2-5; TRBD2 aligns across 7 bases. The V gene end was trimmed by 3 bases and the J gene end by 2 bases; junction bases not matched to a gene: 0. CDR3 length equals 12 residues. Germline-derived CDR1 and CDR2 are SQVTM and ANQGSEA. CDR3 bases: TGCAGCGTTGAGCGGGGGCAAGAGACCCAGTACTTC. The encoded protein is CSVERGQETQYF.

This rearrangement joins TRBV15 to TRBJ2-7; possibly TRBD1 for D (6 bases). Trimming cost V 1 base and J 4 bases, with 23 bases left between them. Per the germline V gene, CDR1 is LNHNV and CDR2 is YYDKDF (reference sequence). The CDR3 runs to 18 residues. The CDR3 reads CATSRVGQGWTEAYEQYF. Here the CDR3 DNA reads TGTGCCACCAGCAGAGTAGGACAAGGGTGGACAGAGGCTTACGAGCAGTACTTC.

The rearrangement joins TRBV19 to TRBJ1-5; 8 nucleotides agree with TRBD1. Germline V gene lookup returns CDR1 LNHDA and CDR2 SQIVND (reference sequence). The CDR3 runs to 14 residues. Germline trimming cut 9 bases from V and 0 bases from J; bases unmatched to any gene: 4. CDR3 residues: CASRTGFSNQPQHF. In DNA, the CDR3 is TGTGCCAGCCGGACAGGGTTTAGCAATCAGCCCCAGCATTTT.

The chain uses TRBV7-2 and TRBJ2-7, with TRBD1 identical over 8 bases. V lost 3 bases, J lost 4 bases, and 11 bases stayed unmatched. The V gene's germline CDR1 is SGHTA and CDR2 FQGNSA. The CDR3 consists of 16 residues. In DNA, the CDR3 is TGTGCCAGCAGCTTGGAGACAGGGGTCGGGATATACGAGCAGTACTTC. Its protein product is CASSLETGVGIYEQYF. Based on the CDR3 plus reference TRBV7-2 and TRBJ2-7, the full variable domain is GAGVSQSPSNKVTEKGKDVELRCDPISGHTALYWYRQSLGQGLEFLIYFQGNSAPDKSGLPSDRFSAERTGGSVSTLTIQRTQQEDSAVYLCASSLETGVGIYEQYFGPGTRLTVT.